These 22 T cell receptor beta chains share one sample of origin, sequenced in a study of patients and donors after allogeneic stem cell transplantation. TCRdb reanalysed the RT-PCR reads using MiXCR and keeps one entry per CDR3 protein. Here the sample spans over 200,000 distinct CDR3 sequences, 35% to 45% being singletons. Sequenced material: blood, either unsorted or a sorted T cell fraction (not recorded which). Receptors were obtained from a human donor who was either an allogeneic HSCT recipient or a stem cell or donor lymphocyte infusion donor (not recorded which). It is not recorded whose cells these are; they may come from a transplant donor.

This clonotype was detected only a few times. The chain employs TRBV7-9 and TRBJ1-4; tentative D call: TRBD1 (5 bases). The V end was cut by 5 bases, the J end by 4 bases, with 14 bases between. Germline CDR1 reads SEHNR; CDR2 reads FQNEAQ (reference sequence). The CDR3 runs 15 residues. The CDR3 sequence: CASSHLLGDNEKLFF. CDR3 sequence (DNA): TGTGCCAGCAGCCACTTATTGGGGGATAATGAAAAACTGTTTTTT.

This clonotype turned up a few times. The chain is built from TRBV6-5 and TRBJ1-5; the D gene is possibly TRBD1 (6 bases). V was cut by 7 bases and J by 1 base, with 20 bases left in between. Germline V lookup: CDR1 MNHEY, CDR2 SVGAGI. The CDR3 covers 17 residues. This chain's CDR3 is CASTLGGEGWSNQPQHF. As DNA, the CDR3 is TGTGCCAGCACTCTAGGGGGGGAGGGTTGGAGCAATCAGCCCCAGCATTTT.

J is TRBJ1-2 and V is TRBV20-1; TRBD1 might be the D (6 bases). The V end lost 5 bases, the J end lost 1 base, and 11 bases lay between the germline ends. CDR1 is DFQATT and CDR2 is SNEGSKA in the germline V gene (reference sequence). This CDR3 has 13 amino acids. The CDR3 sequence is CSARDIRNYGYTF. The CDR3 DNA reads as TGCAGTGCTCGGGACATCCGTAACTATGGCTACACCTTC.

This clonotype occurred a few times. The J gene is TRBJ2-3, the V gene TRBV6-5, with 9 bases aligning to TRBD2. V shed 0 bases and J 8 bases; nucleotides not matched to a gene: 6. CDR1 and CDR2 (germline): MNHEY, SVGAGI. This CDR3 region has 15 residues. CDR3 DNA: TGTGCCAGCAGTTACTCGACTAGCGGAGTTACTACGCAGTATTTT. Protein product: CASSYSTSGVTTQYF.

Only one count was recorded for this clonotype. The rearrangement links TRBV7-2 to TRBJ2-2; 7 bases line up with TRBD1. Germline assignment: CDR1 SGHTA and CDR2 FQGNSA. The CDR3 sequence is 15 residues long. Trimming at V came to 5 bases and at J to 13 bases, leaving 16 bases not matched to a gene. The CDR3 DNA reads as TGTGCCAGCAGCCGAGAGTTGGGCCACAGGGGCGGGCTGTTTTTT. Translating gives CASSRELGHRGGLFF.

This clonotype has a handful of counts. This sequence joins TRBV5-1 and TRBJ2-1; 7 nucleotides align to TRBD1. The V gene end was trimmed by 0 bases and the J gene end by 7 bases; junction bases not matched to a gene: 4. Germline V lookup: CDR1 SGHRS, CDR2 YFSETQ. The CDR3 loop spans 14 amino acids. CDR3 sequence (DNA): TGCGCCAGCAGCTTGGGACAGGGTTTGAATGAGCAGTTCTTC. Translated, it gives CASSLGQGLNEQFF.

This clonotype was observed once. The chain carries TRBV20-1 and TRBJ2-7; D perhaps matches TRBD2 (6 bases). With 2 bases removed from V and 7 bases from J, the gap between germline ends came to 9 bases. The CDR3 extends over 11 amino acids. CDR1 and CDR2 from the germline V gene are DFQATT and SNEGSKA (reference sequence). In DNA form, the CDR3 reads TGCAGTGCTAGATTGGGGAGGGAGCAGTACTTC. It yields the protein CSARLGREQYF.

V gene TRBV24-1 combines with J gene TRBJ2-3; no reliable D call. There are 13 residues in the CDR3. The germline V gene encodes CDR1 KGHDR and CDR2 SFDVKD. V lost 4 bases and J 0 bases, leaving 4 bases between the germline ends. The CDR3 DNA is TGTGCCACCAGTGACCATAGCACAGATACGCAGTATTTT. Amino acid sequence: CATSDHSTDTQYF.

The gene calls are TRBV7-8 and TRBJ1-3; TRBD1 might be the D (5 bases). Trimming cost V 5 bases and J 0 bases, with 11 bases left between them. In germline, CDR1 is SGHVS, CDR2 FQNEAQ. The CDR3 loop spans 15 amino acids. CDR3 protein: CASSKQDYSGNTIYF. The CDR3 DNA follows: TGTGCCAGCAGCAAACAGGACTACTCTGGAAACACCATATATTTT.

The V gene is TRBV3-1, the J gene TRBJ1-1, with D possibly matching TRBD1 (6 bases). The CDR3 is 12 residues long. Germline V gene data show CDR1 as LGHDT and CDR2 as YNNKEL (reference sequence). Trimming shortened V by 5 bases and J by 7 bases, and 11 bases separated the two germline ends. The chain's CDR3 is CASSGTDSEAFF. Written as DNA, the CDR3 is TGTGCCAGCAGCGGGACGGACAGTGAAGCTTTCTTT.

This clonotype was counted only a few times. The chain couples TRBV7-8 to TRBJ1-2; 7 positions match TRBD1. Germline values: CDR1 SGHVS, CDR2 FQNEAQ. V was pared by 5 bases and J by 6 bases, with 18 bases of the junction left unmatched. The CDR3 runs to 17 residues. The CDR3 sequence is CASSPRQGGSQEDGYTF. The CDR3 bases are TGTGCCAGCAGCCCAAGACAGGGAGGGTCTCAGGAAGATGGCTACACCTTC.

The CDR3 loop reads CASSEVGSTTNEKLFF. DNA for the CDR3: TGTGCCAGCAGCGAGGTGGGGAGTACGACTAATGAAAAACTGTTTTTT. This chain joins TRBV11-2 and TRBJ1-4, with no clear D. The CDR3 is 16 residues long. Trimming left V 5 bases short and J 2 bases short, with 15 bases between. CDR1 and CDR2 (germline): SGHAT, FQNNGV.

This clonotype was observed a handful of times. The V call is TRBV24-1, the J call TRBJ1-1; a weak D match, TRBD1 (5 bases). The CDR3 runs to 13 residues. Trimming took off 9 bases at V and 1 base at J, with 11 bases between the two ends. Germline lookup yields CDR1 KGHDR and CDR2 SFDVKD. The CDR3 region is CATSEGANTEAFF. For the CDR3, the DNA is TGTGCCACCTCCGAAGGGGCGAACACTGAAGCTTTCTTT.

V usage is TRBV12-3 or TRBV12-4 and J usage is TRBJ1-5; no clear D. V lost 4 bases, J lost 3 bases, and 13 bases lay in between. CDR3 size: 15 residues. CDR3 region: CASSSETGPNQPQHF. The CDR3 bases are TGTGCCAGCAGTTCAGAGACCGGCCCCAATCAGCCCCAGCATTTT.

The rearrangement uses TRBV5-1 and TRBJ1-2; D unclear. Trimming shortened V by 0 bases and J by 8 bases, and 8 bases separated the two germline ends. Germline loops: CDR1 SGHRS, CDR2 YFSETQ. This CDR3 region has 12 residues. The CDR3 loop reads CASSLASGGYTF. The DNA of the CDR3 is TGCGCCAGCAGCTTGGCATCAGGCGGCTACACCTTC.

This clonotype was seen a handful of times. The CDR3: CASSQGEDTEAFF. Written as DNA, the CDR3 is TGTGCCAGCAGCCAAGGGGAAGACACTGAAGCTTTCTTT. This sequence joins TRBV3-1 and TRBJ1-1; D unresolved. Germline V gives CDR1 LGHDT, CDR2 YNNKEL (reference sequence). V gave up 1 base and J gave up 3 bases, with 6 bases separating them. This CDR3 spans 13 amino acids.

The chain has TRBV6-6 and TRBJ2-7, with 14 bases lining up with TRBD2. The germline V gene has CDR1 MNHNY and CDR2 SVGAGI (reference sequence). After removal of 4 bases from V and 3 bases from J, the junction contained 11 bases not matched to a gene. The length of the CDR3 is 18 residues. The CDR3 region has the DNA TGTGCCAGCAGTTTCCGACCGGGACTAGCGGGGGTAGGCTACGAGCAGTACTTC. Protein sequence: CASSFRPGLAGVGYEQYF.

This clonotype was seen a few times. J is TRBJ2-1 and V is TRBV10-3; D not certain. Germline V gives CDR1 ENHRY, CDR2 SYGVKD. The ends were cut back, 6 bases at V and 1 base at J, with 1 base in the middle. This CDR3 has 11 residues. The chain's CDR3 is CAIRSYNEQFF. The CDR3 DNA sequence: TGTGCCATCAGGTCCTACAATGAGCAGTTCTTC.

The DNA for the CDR3 is TGTGCCAGCAGTTCCTGGGACAGCCCAAAAGAAGCTTTCTTT. It codes for CASSSWDSPKEAFF. The chain uses TRBV12-3 or TRBV12-4 and TRBJ1-1, with TRBD1 matching over 7 bases. The J segment lost 8 bases and the V segment lost 4 bases, leaving 10 bases of the junction unmatched. The CDR3 contains 14 residues.

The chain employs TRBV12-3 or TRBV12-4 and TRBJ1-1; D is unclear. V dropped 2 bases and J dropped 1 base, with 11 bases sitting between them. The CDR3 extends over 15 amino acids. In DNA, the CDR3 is TGTGCCAGCAGTTTAAGGGCGGTGGAGAACACTGAAGCTTTCTTT. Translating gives CASSLRAVENTEAFF.

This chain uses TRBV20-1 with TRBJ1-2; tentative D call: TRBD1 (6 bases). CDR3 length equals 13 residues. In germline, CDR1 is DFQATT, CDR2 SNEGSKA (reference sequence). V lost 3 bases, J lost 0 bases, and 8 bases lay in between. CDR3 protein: CSASGQSNYGYTF. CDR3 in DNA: TGCAGTGCTAGCGGACAGTCTAACTATGGCTACACCTTC.

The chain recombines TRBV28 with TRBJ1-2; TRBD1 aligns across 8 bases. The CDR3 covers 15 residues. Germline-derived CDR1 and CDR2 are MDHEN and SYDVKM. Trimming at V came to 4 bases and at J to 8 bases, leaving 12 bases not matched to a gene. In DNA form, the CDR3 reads TGTGCCAGCAGTTCACAGGGACAGGAGGCTGGGGGCTACACCTTC. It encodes CASSSQGQEAGGYTF.